The clone carrying this TCR beta chain was recorded at least ten times. Its specificity is not known. Amplified regions were TCR beta CDR3 sequences from RNA transcripts. In the first-round RT-PCR of the TCR CDR3, the HTBI primer set was used. TCRdb analysed the multiplex PCR reads with MiXCR anew, one entry per CDR3 protein. Among about 560,000 distinct CDR3 sequences listed, over 15% were seen once. In patients aged 18 to 65, hyperthyroidism was newly diagnosed, with duration under 2 months. Exclusions: uncontrolled infection, other autoimmune disease, pregnancy, lactation. The CDR3 runs 15 residues. Germline values: CDR1 SEHNR, CDR2 FQNEAQ (reference sequence). V shed 1 base, J shed 1 base, and the junction held 3 bases outside the gene matches. The data stem from a study of T cells in Graves' hyperthyroidism and ophthalmopathy. Notes on the study in general: Also found in blood were most expanded thyroid clonotypes above 0.001.

This clonotype originated in a woman aged 18 to 35 with Graves' hyperthyroidism. Sequencing was performed on blood. This chain uses TRBV7-9 with TRBJ2-7; TRBD1 agrees at 8 bases. The DNA of the CDR3 is TGTGCCAGCAGCTTAGGACAGGGGCTATCCTACGAGCAGTACTTC. Translation: CASSLGQGLSYEQYF.